This T cell receptor (beta chain) is drawn from a study of blood T cell repertoires in COVID-19. Study-wide context: From T cells, B-cell-depleted T cells, or PBMCs came the material, which was cDNA or gDNA.

Authors' analysis steps: Amplified reference gene primers provided the basis for estimating nucleated cell counts. The repertoire was sequenced with immunoSEQ multiplex PCR; TCRdb's copy has only in-frame clones and lacks some. That table gives V, J and clone size, and the DNA gave D and trimming. The table has about 280,000 clones, 85% seen once; the top ten hold 2% to 3%. The V end was cut by 1 base, the J end by 6 bases, with 13 bases between. The CDR3 spans 15 residues. The V gene's germline CDR1 is SNHLY and CDR2 FYNNEI. Sequenced input: PBMCs or T cells enriched from blood (not recorded which). The TCR was taken from a woman aged 50 to 65 who had recovered from COVID-19. The chain couples TRBV2 to TRBJ1-5; TRBD1 is a possible D gene (6 bases). This CDR3 reads CASSEGLGGAQPQHF. As DNA, the CDR3 is TGTGCCAGCAGTGAAGGATTAGGGGGGGCTCAGCCCCAGCATTTT.